The 4 T cell receptor beta chains below all came from one sample that was sequenced in a study of cytomegalovirus exposure and HLA in healthy donors (dated 2017 in TCRdb). The library was generated by the immunoSEQ multiplex PCR assay. The multiplex PCR relied on a mix of 60 forward primers for TCR Vbeta segments and 13 reverse primers for TCR Jbeta segments. Entries here come from immuneACCESS through TCRdb and include only in-frame sequences with V and J called. Some clones fail to appear in such tables; in the studies checked, an unresolved V gene covers under half of the shortfall, and the cause of the remainder is unknown. Counted in this sample were some 140,000 clones; about four fifths of them appeared once. About 4.4% of the sample rests with the top ten. The sample taken for sequencing was PBMCs. The receptors here all came from a young man in good health.

CDR3 sequence reads: CASSEQGTDTQYF. The CDR3 DNA is TGTGCCAGCAGTGAACAGGGGACAGATACGCAGTATTTT. The chain has TRBV2 and TRBJ2-3, with D possibly TRBD1 on 6 matching bases. The length of the CDR3 is 13 residues. CDR1 and CDR2 from the germline V gene are SNHLY and FYNNEI. Trimming stripped 2 bases from V and 3 bases from J, with 6 bases between. Variable domain in full (rest from reference TRBV2 and TRBJ2-3): EPEVTQTPSHQVTQMGQEVILRCVPISNHLYFYWYRQILGQKVEFLVSFYNNEISEKSEIFDDQFSVERPDGSNFTLKIRSTKLEDSAMYFCASSEQGTDTQYFGPGTRLTVL.

The chain has TRBV11-2 and TRBJ2-2; 7 bases are shared with TRBD1. Germline-derived CDR1 and CDR2 are SGHAT and FQNNGV. The CDR3 is 15 amino acids. Losses at the gene ends were 5 bases for V and 4 bases for J; bases not matched to a gene: 7. The CDR3 nucleotides read TGTGCCAGCAGCAACGACAGGGTGGGCACCGGGGAGCTGTTTTTT. Protein: CASSNDRVGTGELFF.

The chain employs TRBV4-1 and TRBJ2-1; D not certain. V gave up 5 bases and J gave up 3 bases, with 14 bases separating them. Germline CDR1 is MGHRA and CDR2 is YSYEKL. The CDR3 covers 15 residues. CDR3 residues: CASSSRSSFYNEQFF. The CDR3 DNA sequence: TGCGCCAGCAGCTCACGGAGTAGCTTCTACAATGAGCAGTTCTTC.

J is TRBJ1-2 and V is TRBV27; tentative D call: TRBD1 (6 bases). V gave up 5 bases and J gave up 2 bases, with 12 bases separating them. CDR1 is MNHEY, CDR2 SMNVEV, per germline (reference sequence). This CDR3 is built from 14 residues. The DNA of the CDR3 is TGTGCCAGCAGTCCGGACAGATTAAACTATGGCTACACCTTC. Encoded protein: CASSPDRLNYGYTF.